What follows are 15 T cell receptor beta chains derived from one specimen sequenced in a study of T-cell reconstitution after alpha-beta-depleted transplantation in children (dated by TCRdb to 2016 to 2017). The receptor library was made with PCR. The sequencer listed for this sample is Illumina HiSeq 2500. TCR libraries were prepared with molecular barcoding, using unique molecular identifiers to normalize TCRbeta repertoire quantification. Using fastp trimming at Q25 and MiXCR clonotype assembly, TCRdb reanalyzed the public sequencing data and kept in-frame beta chains. Entries are consolidated by CDR3 protein sequence, retaining the most common genes and DNA. In this sample the table shows 350,000 to 500,000 distinct CDR3 sequences, approximately 42% of which occur a single time. 27% of the sample rests with the top ten. The treatment or condition label here, explained by the study, means: allogeneic hematopoietic cell transplantation with graft depleted of TCRalphabeta T cells and CD19 B cells.

The sequences come from PBMCs, collected before TCRalphabeta/CD19-depleted stem cell transplant. These receptor sequences come from a girl between 2 and 10 years old with aplastic anemia, due to receive a stem cell transplant.

This clonotype was detected a few times. The CDR3, as DNA: TGTGCCAGCACCCCTTCCCTGACTGAAGCTTTCTTT. Its protein is CASTPSLTEAFF. V usage is TRBV12-3 or TRBV12-4 and J usage is TRBJ1-1; D is ambiguous. V dropped 7 bases and J dropped 5 bases, with 11 bases sitting between them. The CDR3 is 12 amino acids.

The genes are TRBV5-1 and TRBJ2-7; D gene uncertain. V was shortened by 0 bases and J by 3 bases, with 13 bases between the two germline ends. Germline V lookup: CDR1 SGHRS, CDR2 YFSETQ. The CDR3 runs to 15 residues. The CDR3 bases are TGCGCCAGCAGCTTGGAGGCAGTCGGCTACTACGAGCAGTACTTC. Translated: CASSLEAVGYYEQYF.

This clonotype appeared a few times. The V gene is TRBV19, the J gene TRBJ2-3; D remains unclear. The CDR3 has 14 residues. V lost 3 bases and J lost 1, with 8 bases in between. CDR1 and CDR2 from the germline V gene are LNHDA and SQIVND (reference sequence). CDR3 region: CASSMNGGTDTQYF. The CDR3 bases are TGTGCCAGTAGTATGAATGGGGGCACAGATACGCAGTATTTT. The variable domain in full, with the rest retrieved from reference TRBV19 and TRBJ2-3, is DGGITQSPKYLFRKEGQNVTLSCEQNLNHDAMYWYRQDPGQGLRLIYYSQIVNDFQKGDIAEGYSVSREKKESFPLTVTSAQKNPTAFYLCASSMNGGTDTQYFGPGTRLTVL.

This clonotype was seen more than once but under ten times. The V gene is TRBV6-1, the J gene TRBJ1-1; a weak D match, TRBD1 (6 bases). Trimming left V 5 bases short and J 6 bases short, with 16 bases between. The CDR3 length is 14 residues. Germline CDR1 is MNHNS and CDR2 is SASEGT. As DNA, the CDR3 is TGTGCCAGCAGTCGAAACAGGGTACGGCCTGAAGCTTTCTTT. Protein sequence: CASSRNRVRPEAFF.

This clonotype appeared many times. V gene TRBV5-1 combines with J gene TRBJ2-5; 12 bases are a match to TRBD2. The CDR3 has 16 residues. Germline V gene sequence: CDR1 SGHRS, CDR2 YFSETQ. The V gene end was trimmed by 2 bases and the J gene end by 2 bases; junction bases not matched to a gene: 4. CDR3 DNA sequence: TGCGCCAGCAGCTTCGCCACTAGCGGGAGGCAAGAGACCCAGTACTTC. Protein product: CASSFATSGRQETQYF.

This clonotype has a handful of counts. The rearrangement uses TRBV10-3 and TRBJ1-2, with 9 bases that match TRBD1. After removal of 7 bases from V and 0 bases from J, the junction contained 6 bases not matched to a gene. This CDR3 has 15 residues. Germline V gene lookup returns CDR1 ENHRY and CDR2 SYGVKD. CDR3 region: CAITSGTGSNYGYTF. In nucleotides, the CDR3 is TGTGCCATCACCTCCGGGACAGGGTCTAACTATGGCTACACCTTC.

This clonotype was detected ten times or more. V and J are TRBV27 and TRBJ2-7; D unresolved. Trimming removed 2 bases from V and 6 bases from J, with 8 bases in between. Germline CDR1 is MNHEY and CDR2 is SMNVEV (reference sequence). The CDR3 has 12 amino acids. The CDR3 spells CASSLMGFEQYF. The CDR3 DNA is TGTGCCAGCAGTTTAATGGGGTTCGAGCAGTACTTC.

This clonotype was recorded at least ten times. This chain uses TRBV14 with TRBJ2-1; TRBD2 agrees at 9 bases. Germline CDR1 and CDR2: SGHDN and FVKESK. CDR3 size: 16 residues. V shed 3 bases and J 5 bases; nucleotides not matched to a gene: 8. As DNA, the CDR3 is TGTGCCAGCAGCCACCTGAGACTAGCGGATAACAATGAGCAGTTCTTC. This encodes CASSHLRLADNNEQFF.

A few counts support this clonotype. The chain couples TRBV5-1 to TRBJ2-7; 8 positions match TRBD2. The CDR3 has 14 residues. CDR1 and CDR2 (germline): SGHRS, YFSETQ. Trimming cost V 0 bases and J 6 bases; bases outside gene matches: 5. The CDR3 DNA sequence: TGCGCCAGCAGCTTGGCCGGGGGGGAAGGCGAGCAGTACTTC. Translated, it gives CASSLAGGEGEQYF.

This clonotype came up a few times. This chain's CDR3 is CSARGGTGILETQYF. CDR3 DNA: TGCAGTGCTAGAGGGGGGACAGGGATTTTAGAGACCCAGTACTTC. This chain joins TRBV20-1 and TRBJ2-5; 9 bases are a match to TRBD1. Germline V gene data show CDR1 as DFQATT and CDR2 as SNEGSKA (reference sequence). The V gene end was trimmed by 1 base and the J gene end by 4 bases; junction bases not matched to a gene: 7. The length of the CDR3 is 15 residues.

The chain combines TRBV28 with TRBJ2-1; D not certain. Germline CDR1 MDHEN, CDR2 SYDVKM. This CDR3 is built from 14 residues. V lost 1 base to trimming and J lost 4 bases, with 8 bases between them. This chain's CDR3 is CASSLSRSYNEQFF. CDR3 sequence (DNA): TGTGCCAGCAGTTTATCCCGGTCATACAATGAGCAGTTCTTC.

On this clonotype itself: Given a much more abundant clone one base away, this may be a read error. The rearrangement links TRBV4-2 to TRBJ1-2; 7 bases fit TRBD1. Per germline, CDR1 LGHNA and CDR2 YNFKEQ. The CDR3 extends over 14 amino acids. The chain's CDR3 is CAISPGTVFYGYTF. The CDR3 region has the DNA TGTGCCATCAGCCCCGGGACAGTTTTCTATGGCTACACCTTC.

This clonotype was counted ten times or more. Here the CDR3 reads CSVEPGLAGKSYEQYF. CDR3 DNA: TGCAGCGTTGAACCCGGACTAGCGGGAAAGTCCTACGAGCAGTACTTC. This sequence joins TRBV29-1 and TRBJ2-7; 12 nucleotides agree with TRBD2. The CDR3 totals 16 residues. Germline V gene data show CDR1 as SQVTM and CDR2 as ANQGSEA. V trimming: 2 bases; J trimming: 1 base; junction bases outside the gene matches: 6.

The CDR3 region has the DNA TGCAGTGCTAACCGGGAGCCCAATCAGCCCCAGCATTTT. This sequence encodes CSANREPNQPQHF. This rearrangement joins TRBV20-1 to TRBJ1-5; no reliable D call. CDR3 length equals 13 residues. CDR1 is DFQATT and CDR2 is SNEGSKA in the germline V gene (reference sequence). Trimming took 4 bases from V and 3 from J, leaving 10 bases between them.

This clonotype was seen repeatedly, ten times or more. This chain uses TRBV14 with TRBJ1-1; D uncertain. V was clipped by 2 bases and J by 3 bases, with 4 bases between them. The CDR3 loop spans 12 amino acids. CDR1 and CDR2 (germline): SGHDN, FVKESK. The CDR3 here is CASSQIYTEAFF. CDR3 DNA sequence: TGTGCCAGCAGCCAAATATACACTGAAGCTTTCTTT. Complete variable domain (other parts from reference TRBV14 and TRBJ1-1): EAGVTQFPSHSVIEKGQTVTLRCDPISGHDNLYWYRRVMGKEIKFLLHFVKESKQDESGMPNNRFLAERTGGTYSTLKVQPAELEDSGVYFCASSQIYTEAFFGQGTRLTVV.